This T cell receptor (beta chain) appears in the sequencing data of a study of blood T cell repertoires in COVID-19. Looking at the study overall: The origin of the acute and convalescent COVID-19 samples was the United States, Italy and Spain.

Authors' processing steps: Estimates of nucleated cell counts were drawn from the amplification of reference gene primers. Assay: immunoSEQ multiplex PCR; the TCRdb copy retains only in-frame clones and omits some. V and J calls and clone size are those listed in that table; D and trimming were worked out from the DNA. This sample has 120,000 to 150,000 clones; roughly 81% occur once, and the top ten carry about 2.8%. Germline trimming cut 1 base from V and 2 bases from J; bases unmatched to any gene: 6. Germline CDR1 is SEHNR and CDR2 is FQNEAQ (reference sequence). The CDR3 is 16 amino acids. Sequenced input: peripheral blood. This sequence was found in a human donor with acute or convalescent COVID-19. The donor label of this sample is uncertain. V gene TRBV7-9 combines with J gene TRBJ1-2; TRBD1 matches at 8 bases. The CDR3 region has the DNA TGTGCCAGCAGCTTAGGCCCGGGACAGGACAACTATGGCTACACCTTC. Its protein product is CASSLGPGQDNYGYTF.